The clone carrying this T cell receptor (beta chain) showed up just a few times. Its matching antigen is unknown. This record comes from a study of T-cell memory formation after mild COVID-19. Findings and caveats of the study: The pre-infection memory compartment contained some responding clones, suggesting cross-reactive memory joined. From day 15 to 85, contracting clones were balanced between CD4 and CD8, whereas later expanders leaned toward CD4+. The study found contracting CD4+ clones mainly in CM and EM and contracting CD8+ clones in EMRA.

Constant-segment primers served in 5'RACE that generated TCR alpha and TCR beta cDNA libraries bearing sample barcodes and UMIs. TCRdb re-called the 5' RACE reads with MiXCR, one entry per CDR3 protein. The sample contains just under 550,000 distinct CDR3 sequences, around 21% of which appear only once. The CDR3 sequence is 12 residues long. Trimming pared 7 bases from V and 9 bases from J, leaving 12 bases between. Germline CDR1 and CDR2: SGHAT and FQNNGV. The sequenced sample consisted of PBMCs or a T cell subset sorted from them (not recorded which). This sequence joins TRBV11-2 and TRBJ2-2, with D unclear. The source is an adult woman who had mild COVID-19 (a few samples of this study predate the infection). Cell type and time point are not known. CDR3 residues: CASTYGLRELFF. CDR3 bases: TGTGCCAGCACATACGGCCTGCGGGAGCTGTTTTTT.